These 24 T cell receptor beta chains share one sample of origin, sequenced in a study of shared clonotypes between healthy human individuals. The naive CD8 population came from CD45RO-negative cells selected for CCR7, without terminally differentiated effector memory CD45RA+ cells. The protocol was immunoSEQ multiplex PCR, while the TCRdb copy is restricted to in-frame clones and leaves out a portion. The sample records more than 2 million clones, just under 95% being singletons. Sequenced input: naive CD8+ T cells sorted from blood. These receptors originate from a young man in good health.

The chain recombines TRBV7-8 with TRBJ1-6; possible D gene TRBD1, 5 bases. The CDR3 has 15 amino acids. V gave up 1 base and J gave up 6 bases, with 10 bases separating them. From germline, CDR1 is SGHVS and CDR2 FQNEAQ. CDR3 region: CASSLGGGANSPLHF. DNA for the CDR3: TGTGCCAGCAGCTTAGGGGGGGGTGCTAATTCACCCCTCCACTTT.

The CDR3 coding sequence is TGTGCCAGCAGCATACAGGGGCTCTATGGCTACACCTTC. Protein product: CASSIQGLYGYTF. The genes are TRBV5-6 and TRBJ1-2; TRBD1 agrees at 7 bases. J gave up 4 bases and V 4 bases, and 4 bases lay outside the gene matches. Per germline, CDR1 SGHDT and CDR2 YYEEEE. The CDR3 is made up of 13 amino acids.

CDR3 loop: CATSPGLADNEQFF. CDR3 in DNA: TGTGCCACCAGTCCGGGACTAGCGGACAATGAGCAGTTCTTC. V and J are TRBV15 and TRBJ2-1; 11 nucleotides match TRBD2. This CDR3 has 14 amino acids. Germline values: CDR1 LNHNV, CDR2 YYDKDF (reference sequence). V trimming: 6 bases; J trimming: 5 bases; junction bases outside the gene matches: 3.

The chain recombines TRBV29-1 with TRBJ2-1; D is uncertain. CDR1 SQVTM and CDR2 ANQGSEA come from the germline V gene. The CDR3 is made up of 12 amino acids. V was shortened by 2 bases and J by 9 bases, with 11 bases between the two germline ends. The DNA for the CDR3 is TGCAGCGTTGAAAGAGTCCCCGGTGAGCAGTTCTTC. This translates into CSVERVPGEQFF.

The CDR3 DNA follows: TGTGCCAGTAGTACTGGGACTGCAGCAACTAATGAAAAACTGTTTTTT. It specifies CASSTGTAATNEKLFF. The genes are TRBV19 and TRBJ1-4, with D maybe TRBD1 (5 bases). The V gene's germline CDR1 is LNHDA and CDR2 SQIVND (reference sequence). The CDR3 spans 16 residues. Trimming removed 4 bases at V and 0 bases at J, with 12 bases between.

This chain uses TRBV19 with TRBJ1-5; D gene uncertain. The CDR3 consists of 15 residues. V lost 7 bases and J 2 bases, leaving 15 bases between the germline ends. Germline CDR1 reads LNHDA; CDR2 reads SQIVND (reference sequence). For the CDR3, the DNA is TGTGCCAGTATGAGTCCCGAATGGGGCAATCAGCCCCAGCATTTT. It is translated as CASMSPEWGNQPQHF.

The chain uses TRBV4-2 and TRBJ2-7, with D unresolved. The V end was cut by 1 base, the J end by 2 bases, with 12 bases between. The germline CDR1 and CDR2 sequences are LGHNA and YNFKEQ. The CDR3 is 15 amino acids. The CDR3 here is CASSQGTPFAYEQYF. The CDR3 DNA reads as TGTGCCAGCAGCCAAGGGACCCCCTTCGCCTACGAGCAGTACTTC.

The J gene is TRBJ2-1, the V gene TRBV13, with 10 nucleotides matching TRBD2. The CDR3 contains 15 residues. V lost 2 bases, J lost 6 bases, and 4 bases stayed unmatched. Per germline, CDR1 PRHDT and CDR2 FYEKMQ (reference sequence). This CDR3 reads CASSLSSGRVNEQFF. CDR3 nucleotide sequence: TGTGCCAGCAGCTTATCAAGCGGGAGGGTCAATGAGCAGTTCTTC.

The V and J genes are TRBV6-1 and TRBJ2-7, with D perhaps TRBD2 (6 bases). This CDR3 contains 12 residues. Trimming removed 8 bases from V and 2 bases from J, with 10 bases in between. CDR1 MNHNS and CDR2 SASEGT come from the germline V gene. Here the CDR3 reads CASRDFTYEQYF. DNA of the CDR3: TGTGCCAGCCGGGACTTTACCTACGAGCAGTACTTC.

This chain connects TRBV4-2 to TRBJ2-7; TRBD2 is a possible D gene (6 bases). Per germline, CDR1 LGHNA and CDR2 YNFKEQ. V lost 5 bases and J lost 2, with 16 bases in between. CDR3 length: 15 residues. In DNA, the CDR3 is TGTGCCAGCAGCGGAGGGGAGGAAGGGGCCTACGAGCAGTACTTC. Its translation is CASSGGEEGAYEQYF.

The V call is TRBV7-9, the J call TRBJ2-5, with 8 nucleotides matching TRBD1. The CDR3 runs 15 residues. The J segment lost 5 bases and the V segment lost 1 base, leaving 6 bases of the junction unmatched. Germline lookup yields CDR1 SEHNR and CDR2 FQNEAQ (reference sequence). The CDR3 nucleotides read TGTGCCAGCAGCTTAGGGACAGGGAATGGGGAGACCCAGTACTTC. It translates to CASSLGTGNGETQYF.

The CDR3 is CASTNSYNEQFF. CDR3 coding DNA: TGTGCCAGCACCAATTCCTACAATGAGCAGTTCTTC. The chain uses TRBV6-5 and TRBJ2-1; no definite D call. The V and J ends lost 7 bases and 1 base respectively, with 5 bases between them. This CDR3 comprises 12 residues. Looked up from germline, CDR1 is MNHEY and CDR2 is SVGAGI.

V and J are TRBV7-3 and TRBJ2-1; 8 positions match TRBD2. V dropped 0 bases and J dropped 7; count of bases not matched to a gene: 8. The CDR3 sequence is 16 residues long. Germline loops: CDR1 SGHTA, CDR2 FQGTGA. CDR3 amino acids: CASSLTVGLARNEQFF. Here the CDR3 DNA reads TGTGCCAGCAGCTTAACGGTCGGACTAGCAAGGAATGAGCAGTTCTTC.

A remark on this clone: The identical CDR3 is also encoded by other nucleotide sequences in the sample. The V gene is TRBV9, the J gene TRBJ2-7, with no clear D. Germline V lookup: CDR1 SGDLS, CDR2 YYNGEE. The CDR3 covers 14 residues. Trimming cost V 3 bases and J 2 bases, with 12 bases left between them. The CDR3 nucleotides are TGTGCCAGCAGCGAGGGTGGGGTTGCCTACGAGCAGTACTTC. Its protein is CASSEGGVAYEQYF.

The chain recombines TRBV7-9 with TRBJ2-3; TRBD2 aligns across 7 bases. Germline loops: CDR1 SEHNR, CDR2 FQNEAQ (reference sequence). Trimming at V came to 5 bases and at J to 0 bases, leaving 8 bases not matched to a gene. This CDR3 has 16 residues. CDR3 amino acids: CASSVSGATSTDTQYF. CDR3 nucleotides: TGTGCCAGCAGCGTCAGCGGGGCAACTAGCACAGATACGCAGTATTTT. The full variable domain, rest sourced from reference TRBV7-9 and TRBJ2-3, is DTGVSQNPRHKITKRGQNVTFRCDPISEHNRLYWYRQTLGQGPEFLTYFQNEAQLEKSRLLSDRFSAERPKGSFSTLEIQRTEQGDSAMYLCASSVSGATSTDTQYFGPGTRLTVL.

Comment on this clone: Other DNA variants within this sample encode the same CDR3. V is TRBV10-2 and J is TRBJ2-3; 11 nucleotides agree with TRBD1. Trimming removed 6 bases from V and 4 bases from J; junction bases left unmatched: 3. Germline CDR1 is WSHSY and CDR2 is SAAADI. The CDR3 has 14 residues. CDR3 DNA: TGCGCCAGCAGGGGGACAGGGGGAGCAGATACGCAGTATTTT. Translation gives CASRGTGGADTQYF.

This clone was seen just once. This rearrangement joins TRBV19 to TRBJ2-1; no reliable D call. The V and J ends lost 5 bases and 8 bases respectively, with 13 bases between them. The CDR3 consists of 13 residues. Germline CDR1 reads LNHDA; CDR2 reads SQIVND (reference sequence). The CDR3 DNA follows: TGTGCCAGTAGTTCATCGAGCTGGGATGAGCAGTTCTTC. It is translated as CASSSSSWDEQFF. Complete variable domain (other parts from reference TRBV19 and TRBJ2-1): DGGITQSPKYLFRKEGQNVTLSCEQNLNHDAMYWYRQDPGQGLRLIYYSQIVNDFQKGDIAEGYSVSREKKESFPLTVTSAQKNPTAFYLCASSSSSWDEQFFGPGTRLTVL.

The rearrangement joins TRBV4-1 to TRBJ2-7; 8 bases are shared with TRBD2. This CDR3 region has 18 residues. The germline V gene encodes CDR1 MGHRA and CDR2 YSYEKL. Trimming at V came to 0 bases and at J to 0 bases, leaving 10 bases not matched to a gene. The CDR3 DNA sequence: TGCGCCAGCAGCCAAGAGCTACCTAGCGGGTATAGCTCCTACGAGCAGTACTTC. It translates to CASSQELPSGYSSYEQYF.

This chain joins TRBV6-5 and TRBJ2-1; 11 nucleotides align to TRBD2. V lost 6 bases and J lost 7; bases outside the gene matches: 8. Per the germline V gene, CDR1 is MNHEY and CDR2 is SVGAGI. This CDR3 spans 15 amino acids. DNA of the CDR3: TGTGCCAGCAGCTCTCCGGGACTAGCGGTGAATGAGCAGTTCTTC. It encodes CASSSPGLAVNEQFF.

The CDR3 DNA sequence: TGTTTTGGGTGGAACACCGGGGAGCTGTTTTTT. This encodes CFGWNTGELFF. The chain is built from TRBV25-1 and TRBJ2-2; D gene uncertain. The CDR3 runs 11 residues. Germline values: CDR1 MGHDK, CDR2 SYGVNS.

The chain couples TRBV4-3 to TRBJ1-6, with a tentative D call TRBD1 (5 bases). The germline V and J ends were trimmed by 1 base and 3 bases, with 10 bases remaining between them. This CDR3 region has 16 residues. Germline values: CDR1 LGHNA, CDR2 YSLEER. The CDR3 coding sequence is TGCGCCAGCAGCCAAGTTCGGGACCACTATAATTCACCCCTCCACTTT. Protein product: CASSQVRDHYNSPLHF.

The V gene is TRBV4-1, the J gene TRBJ2-3; the match to TRBD2 covers 7 bases. The germline V gene encodes CDR1 MGHRA and CDR2 YSYEKL. CDR3 length: 16 amino acids. The V segment lost 0 bases and the J segment 5 bases; nucleotides outside the gene matches: 8. The CDR3 nucleotides read TGCGCCAGCAGCCAAGATTTCCGGGGGGAGGGAGATACGCAGTATTTT. This sequence encodes CASSQDFRGEGDTQYF.

As for this clone: Other nucleotide sequences in the sample specify the same CDR3. The V gene is TRBV5-1, the J gene TRBJ1-2; no firm D call. The V and J ends lost 0 bases and 6 bases respectively, with 9 bases between them. The germline V gene encodes CDR1 SGHRS and CDR2 YFSETQ. The CDR3 runs to 13 residues. CDR3 in DNA: TGCGCCAGCAGCTTGGGGGGTGCGGATGGCTACACCTTC. It translates to CASSLGGADGYTF.

The rearrangement links TRBV4-3 to TRBJ2-7; TRBD1 aligns across 7 bases. Germline loops: CDR1 LGHNA, CDR2 YSLEER. This CDR3 region has 16 residues. The J segment lost 6 bases and the V segment lost 0 bases, leaving 11 bases of the junction unmatched. Here the CDR3 reads CASSQDEKGTECEQYF. For the CDR3, the DNA is TGCGCCAGCAGCCAAGATGAGAAGGGGACAGAGTGCGAGCAGTACTTC.